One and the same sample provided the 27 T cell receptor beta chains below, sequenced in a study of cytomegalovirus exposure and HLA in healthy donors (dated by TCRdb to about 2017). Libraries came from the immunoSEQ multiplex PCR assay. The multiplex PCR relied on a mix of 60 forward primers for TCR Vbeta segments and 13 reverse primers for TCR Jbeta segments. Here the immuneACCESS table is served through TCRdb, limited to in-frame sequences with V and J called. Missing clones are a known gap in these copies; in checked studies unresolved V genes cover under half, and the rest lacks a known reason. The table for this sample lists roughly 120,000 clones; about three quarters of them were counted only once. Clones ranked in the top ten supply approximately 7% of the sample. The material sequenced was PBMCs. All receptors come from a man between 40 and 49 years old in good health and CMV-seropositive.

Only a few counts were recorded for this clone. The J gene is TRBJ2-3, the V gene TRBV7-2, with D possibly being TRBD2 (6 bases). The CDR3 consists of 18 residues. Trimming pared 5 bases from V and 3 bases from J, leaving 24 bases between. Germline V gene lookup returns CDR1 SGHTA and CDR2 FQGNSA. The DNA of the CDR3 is TGTGCCAGCAGCGCCATAAGAAAGGTGATAGCGGAAACAGATACGCAGTATTTT. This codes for CASSAIRKVIAETDTQYF.

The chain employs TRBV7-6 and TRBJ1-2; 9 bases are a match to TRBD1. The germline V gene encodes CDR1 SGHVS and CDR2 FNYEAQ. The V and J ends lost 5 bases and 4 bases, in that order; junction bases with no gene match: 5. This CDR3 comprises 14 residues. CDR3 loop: CASSPTGGVYGYTF. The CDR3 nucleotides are TGTGCCAGCAGCCCGACAGGGGGTGTCTATGGCTACACCTTC.

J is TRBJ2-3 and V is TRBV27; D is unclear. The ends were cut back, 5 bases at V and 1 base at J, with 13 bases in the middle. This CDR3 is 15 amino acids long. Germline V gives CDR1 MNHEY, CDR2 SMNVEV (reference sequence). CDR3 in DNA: TGTGCCAGCAGTCCAATCCGAGGTGGCACAGATACGCAGTATTTT. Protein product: CASSPIRGGTDTQYF.

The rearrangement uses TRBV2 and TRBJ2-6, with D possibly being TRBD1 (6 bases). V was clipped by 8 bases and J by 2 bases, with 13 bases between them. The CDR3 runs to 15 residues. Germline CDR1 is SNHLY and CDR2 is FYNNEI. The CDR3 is CASADRGTGANVLTF. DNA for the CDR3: TGTGCCAGCGCGGACAGAGGTACTGGGGCCAACGTCCTGACTTTC. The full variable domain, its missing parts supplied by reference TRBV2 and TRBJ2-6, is EPEVTQTPSHQVTQMGQEVILRCVPISNHLYFYWYRQILGQKVEFLVSFYNNEISEKSEIFDDQFSVERPDGSNFTLKIRSTKLEDSAMYFCASADRGTGANVLTFGAGSRLTVL.

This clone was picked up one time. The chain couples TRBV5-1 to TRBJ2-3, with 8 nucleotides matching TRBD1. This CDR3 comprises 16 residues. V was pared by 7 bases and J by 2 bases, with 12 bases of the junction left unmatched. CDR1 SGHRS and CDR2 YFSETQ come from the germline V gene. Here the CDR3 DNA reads TGCGCCAGCGACAAAGCGACAGGGGCCGTCACAGATACGCAGTATTTT. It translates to CASDKATGAVTDTQYF.

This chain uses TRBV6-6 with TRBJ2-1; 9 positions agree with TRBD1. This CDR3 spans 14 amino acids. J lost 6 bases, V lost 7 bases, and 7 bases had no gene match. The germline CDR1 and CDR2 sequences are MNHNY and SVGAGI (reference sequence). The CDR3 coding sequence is TGTGCCAGCACCCCGGGACAGGGTGTCAATGAGCAGTTCTTC. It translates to CASTPGQGVNEQFF.

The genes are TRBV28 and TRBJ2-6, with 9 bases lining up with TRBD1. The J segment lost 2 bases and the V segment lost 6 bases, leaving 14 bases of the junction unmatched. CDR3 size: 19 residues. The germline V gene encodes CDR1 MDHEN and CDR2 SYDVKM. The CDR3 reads CASSSDRGDPSTGANVLTF. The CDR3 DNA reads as TGTGCCAGCAGCTCGGACAGGGGCGATCCGAGCACTGGGGCCAACGTCCTGACTTTC.

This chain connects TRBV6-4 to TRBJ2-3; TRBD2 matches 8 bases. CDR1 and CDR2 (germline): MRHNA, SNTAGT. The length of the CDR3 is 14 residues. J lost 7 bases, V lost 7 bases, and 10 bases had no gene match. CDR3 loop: CASTAVAGGHTQYF. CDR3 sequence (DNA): TGTGCCAGCACCGCGGTTGCGGGGGGCCATACGCAGTATTTT.

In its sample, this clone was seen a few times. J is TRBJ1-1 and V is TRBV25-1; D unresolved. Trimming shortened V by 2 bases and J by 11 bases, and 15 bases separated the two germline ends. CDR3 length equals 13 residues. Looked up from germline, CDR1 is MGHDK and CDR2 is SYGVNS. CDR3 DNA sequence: TGTGCCAGCAGTGAAACCGGTAGACCCGGGGCTTTCTTT. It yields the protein CASSETGRPGAFF. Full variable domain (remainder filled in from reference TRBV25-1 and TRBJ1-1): EADIYQTPRYLVIGTGKKITLECSQTMGHDKMYWYQQDPGMELHLIHYSYGVNSTEKGDLSSESTVSRIRTEHFPLTLESARPSHTSQYLCASSETGRPGAFFGQGTRLTVV.

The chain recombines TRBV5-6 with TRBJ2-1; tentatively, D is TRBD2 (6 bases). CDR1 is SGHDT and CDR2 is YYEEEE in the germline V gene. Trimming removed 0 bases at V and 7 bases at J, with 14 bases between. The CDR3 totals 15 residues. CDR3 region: CASSLEQRASNEQFF. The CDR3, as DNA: TGTGCCAGCAGCTTGGAACAGCGGGCCTCGAATGAGCAGTTCTTC.

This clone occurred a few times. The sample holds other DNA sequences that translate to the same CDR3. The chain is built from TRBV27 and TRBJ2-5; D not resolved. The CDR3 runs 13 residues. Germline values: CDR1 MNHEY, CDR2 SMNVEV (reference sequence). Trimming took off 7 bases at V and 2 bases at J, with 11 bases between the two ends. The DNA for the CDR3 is TGTGCCAGCACGCAGGCCGGTCAAGAGACCCAGTACTTC. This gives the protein CASTQAGQETQYF.

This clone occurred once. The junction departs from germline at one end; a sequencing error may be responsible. CDR3 amino acids: CASSFGQGLAHF. The CDR3 DNA follows: TGCGCCAGCAGCTTTGGACAGGGCCTTGCTCACTTC. The chain couples TRBV5-1 to TRBJ2-7, with TRBD1 identical over 8 bases. The CDR3 runs to 12 residues. The V gene's germline CDR1 is SGHRS and CDR2 YFSETQ.

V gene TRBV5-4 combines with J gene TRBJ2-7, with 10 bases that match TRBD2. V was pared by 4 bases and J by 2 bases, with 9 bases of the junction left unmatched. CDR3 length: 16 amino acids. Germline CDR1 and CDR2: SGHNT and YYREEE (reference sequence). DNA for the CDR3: TGTGCCAGCAGCGCCTCTAGCGGGAGAGTAACCTACGAGCAGTACTTC. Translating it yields CASSASSGRVTYEQYF.

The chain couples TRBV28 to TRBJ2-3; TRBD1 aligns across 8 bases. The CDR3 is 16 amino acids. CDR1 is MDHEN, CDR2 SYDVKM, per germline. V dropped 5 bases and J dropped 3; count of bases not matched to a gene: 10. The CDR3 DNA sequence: TGTGCCAGCAGTCCCCCTTGGACAGGGTGGACAGATACGCAGTATTTT. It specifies CASSPPWTGWTDTQYF.

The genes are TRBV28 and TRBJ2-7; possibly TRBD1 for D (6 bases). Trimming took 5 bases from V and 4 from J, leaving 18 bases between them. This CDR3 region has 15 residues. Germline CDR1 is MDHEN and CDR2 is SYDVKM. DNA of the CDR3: TGTGCCAGCAGTGCAGCCGGGACAAAAAATTACGAGCAGTACTTC. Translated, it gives CASSAAGTKNYEQYF.

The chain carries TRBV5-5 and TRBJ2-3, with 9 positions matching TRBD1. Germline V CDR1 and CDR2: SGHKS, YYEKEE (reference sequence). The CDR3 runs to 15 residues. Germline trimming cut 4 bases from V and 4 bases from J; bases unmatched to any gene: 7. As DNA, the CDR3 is TGTGCCAGCAGCCCAGGGGACAGGGATGCAGATACGCAGTATTTT. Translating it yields CASSPGDRDADTQYF.

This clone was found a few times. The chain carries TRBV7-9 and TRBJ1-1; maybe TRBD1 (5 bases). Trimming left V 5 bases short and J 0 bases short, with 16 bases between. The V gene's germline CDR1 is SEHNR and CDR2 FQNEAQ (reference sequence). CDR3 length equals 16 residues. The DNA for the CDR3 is TGTGCCAGCAGCACCCTGCGGACATCGATGAACACTGAAGCTTTCTTT. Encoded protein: CASSTLRTSMNTEAFF.

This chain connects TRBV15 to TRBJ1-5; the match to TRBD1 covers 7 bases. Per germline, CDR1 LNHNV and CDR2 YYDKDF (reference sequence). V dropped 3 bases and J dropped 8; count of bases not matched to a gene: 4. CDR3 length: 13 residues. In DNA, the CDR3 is TGTGCCACCAGCAGTGTACAGGGGAAGCCCCAGCATTTT. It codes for CATSSVQGKPQHF.

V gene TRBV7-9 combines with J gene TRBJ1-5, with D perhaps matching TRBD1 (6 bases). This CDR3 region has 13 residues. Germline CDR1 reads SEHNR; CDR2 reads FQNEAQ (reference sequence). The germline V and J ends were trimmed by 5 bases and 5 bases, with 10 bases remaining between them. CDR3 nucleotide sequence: TGTGCCAGCAGCCGGGGGGCTTATCAGCCCCAGCATTTT. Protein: CASSRGAYQPQHF.

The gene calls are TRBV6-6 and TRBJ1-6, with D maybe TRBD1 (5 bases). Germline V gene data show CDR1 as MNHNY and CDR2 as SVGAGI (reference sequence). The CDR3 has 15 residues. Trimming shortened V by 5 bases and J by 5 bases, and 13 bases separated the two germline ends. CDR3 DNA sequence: TGTGCCAGCAGTCGTAAGGGGACTGATAATTCACCCCTCCACTTT. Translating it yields CASSRKGTDNSPLHF.

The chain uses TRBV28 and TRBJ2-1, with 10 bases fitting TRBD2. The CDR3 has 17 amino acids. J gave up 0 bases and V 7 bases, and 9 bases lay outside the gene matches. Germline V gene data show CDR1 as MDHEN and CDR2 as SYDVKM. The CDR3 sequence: CASMELAGLNSYNEQFF. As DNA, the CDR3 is TGTGCCAGCATGGAACTAGCGGGACTCAACTCCTACAATGAGCAGTTCTTC.

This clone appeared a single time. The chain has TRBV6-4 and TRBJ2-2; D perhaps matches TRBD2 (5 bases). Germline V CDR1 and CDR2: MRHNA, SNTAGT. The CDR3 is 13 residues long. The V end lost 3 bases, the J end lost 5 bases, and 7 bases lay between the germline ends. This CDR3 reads CASSERATGELFF. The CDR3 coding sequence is TGTGCCAGCAGTGAGAGGGCGACCGGGGAGCTGTTTTTT.

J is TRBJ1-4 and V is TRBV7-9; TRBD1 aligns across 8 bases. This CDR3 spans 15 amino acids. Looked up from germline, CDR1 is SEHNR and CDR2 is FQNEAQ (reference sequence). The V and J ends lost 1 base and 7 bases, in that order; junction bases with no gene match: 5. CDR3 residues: CASSLVGTGIEKLFF. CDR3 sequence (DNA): TGTGCCAGCAGCTTAGTGGGGACAGGAATTGAAAAACTGTTTTTT.

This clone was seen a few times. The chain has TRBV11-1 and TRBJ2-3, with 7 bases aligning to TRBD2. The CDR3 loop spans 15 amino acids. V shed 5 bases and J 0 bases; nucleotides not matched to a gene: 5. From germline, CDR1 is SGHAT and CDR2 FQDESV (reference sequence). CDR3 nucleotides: TGTGCCAGCAGCCCTAGCGGCTATAGCACAGATACGCAGTATTTT. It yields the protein CASSPSGYSTDTQYF.

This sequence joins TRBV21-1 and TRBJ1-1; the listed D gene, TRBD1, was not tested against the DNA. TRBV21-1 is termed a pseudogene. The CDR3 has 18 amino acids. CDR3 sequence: CASSKRPPTGTMNTEAFF. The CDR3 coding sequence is TGTGCCAGCAGCAAACGGCCCCCGACAGGGACGATGAACACTGAAGCTTTCTTT.

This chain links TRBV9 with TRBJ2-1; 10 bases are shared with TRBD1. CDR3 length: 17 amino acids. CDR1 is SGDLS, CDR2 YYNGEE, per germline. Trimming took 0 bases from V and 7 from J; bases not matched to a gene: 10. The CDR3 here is CASSVGSSDRGVNEQFF. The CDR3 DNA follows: TGTGCCAGCAGCGTAGGATCTTCGGACAGGGGGGTTAATGAGCAGTTCTTC.

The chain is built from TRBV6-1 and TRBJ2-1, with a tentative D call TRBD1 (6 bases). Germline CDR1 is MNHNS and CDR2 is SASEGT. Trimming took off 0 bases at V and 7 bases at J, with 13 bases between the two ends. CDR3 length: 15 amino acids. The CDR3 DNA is TGTGCCAGCAGTGAAGCATGGGGACAATGGAATGAGCAGTTCTTC. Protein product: CASSEAWGQWNEQFF.